This T cell receptor beta chain was identified during a study of T cells in Graves' hyperthyroidism and ophthalmopathy (dated by TCRdb to about 2019). Looking at the study overall: Peripheral blood was sampled at the time of initial diagnosis, prior to any treatment. After sampling, hyperthyroidism patients received methimazole starting at 30 mg daily, and ophthalmopathy patients received high-dose intravenous methylprednisolone. The paper reports TCR Vbeta CDR3 sequencing of about 140 peripheral blood samples: fewer than 50 ophthalmopathy, fewer than 80 hyperthyroidism and roughly 17 progressor patients. Prospective prediction of ophthalmopathy was tested in an independent validation cohort consisting of 18 to 20 hyperthyroidism patients and around 17 patients who later progressed to ophthalmopathy. The study also compared thyroid tissue and blood T-cell repertoires from a handful of Graves' hyperthyroidism patients. TCR V-J signatures able to tell the groups apart were searched for in a discovery cohort of 100 patients, of whom fewer than 45 had Graves' ophthalmopathy and 55 to 65 had stable Graves' hyperthyroidism. The roughly 91 discovery patients were randomly divided into training and test sets at a 7:3 ratio.

Amplification of TCR beta CDR3 regions was carried out from RNA transcripts. The first round of RT-PCR for the TCR CDR3 was performed with the HTBI primer set and the Qiagen OneStep RT-PCR kit. Libraries were constructed in a second round of multiplex PCR, after which size selection and purification were performed. The libraries were sequenced on an Illumina HiSeq2000 using paired-end 100 bp reads. The study's own analysis went as follows. SOAPnuke was used to process the raw data, removing reads that contained adapters or uncalled bases, had a mean Phred below 15, or lacked an exact match to the constant primer or identifier. COPE v1.2.5 was used to merge high-quality paired reads, and clonotypes were defined as unique nucleotide sequences. Clonotypes were aligned to IMGT TRBV, TRBD and TRBJ reference segments using MiTCR v1.1. The analysis included only V-J combinations with a frequency above 0.0001, which together covered 98% to 99.2% of the repertoires. The TCS score was defined as the ratio of F50 (clonal expansion) to E x V (chaos), calculated using BLOSUM62-based TCRdist between CDR3 peptides within each V-J. Welch's t-statistics and random forest reduced just over 500 V-J features to 10 to 15, which were used in a naive Bayes classifier (R e1071). TCRdb applied fastp at Q25 and MiXCR to the public reads, then kept only in-frame beta chains. Each CDR3 protein gets just one entry, which takes the most common genes and DNA from the rows behind it. The V and J calls follow TCRdb's processing rather than the paper's. This sample has about 480,000 distinct CDR3 sequences in its table, and approximately 15% of those were observed once. 17% of the sample is in the top ten clones.

This clonotype has ten or more counts. This receptor's antigen is unknown. No quality values exist for individual bases; no much larger clone is one base distant. CDR1 MNHNS and CDR2 SASEGT are derived from the germline V gene. Its CDR3 holds 14 amino acids, cysteine through phenylalanine. The entry retains the CDR3 DNA only, 42 bases that are in frame from base 1. The V end loses 6 bases and the J end loses 4 bases, and a stretch of 15 bases separates them. Graves' hyperthyroidism was defined as stable when no progression to ophthalmopathy occurred over 18 months of follow-up. Hyperthyroidism patients were newly diagnosed, had a disease duration of under 2 months, and were aged 18 to 65 years. Patients with uncontrolled infections, other autoimmune diseases, pregnancy or lactation were excluded. Diagnoses were based on clinical symptoms, serum thyroxine and TRAb, thyroid ultrasound and orbital computed tomography. Ficoll-Paque density gradient centrifugation was used to isolate PBMCs from around 10 ml of fresh peripheral blood. Total RNA was extracted using Trizol reagent, and RNA quality was assessed on an Agilent 2100 Bioanalyzer.

What the authors observed across the whole study: A 13 V-J signature model separated ophthalmopathy from stable hyperthyroidism, with approximately 87% sensitivity and about 81% specificity in cross-validation and 80%/75% in testing. Sample size was not statistically predetermined, and blinding of investigators to group allocation was not performed. Most expanded thyroid clonotypes (frequency above 0.001) were also detected in blood, a finding suggesting that blood repertoires may reflect thyroid immune responses. During validation, the model predicted progression to ophthalmopathy a median of approximately 7 months ahead of onset, with 70.59% sensitivity and less than 85% specificity.

This TCR derives from a woman aged 18 to 35 with Graves' hyperthyroidism. The sequence is built from TRBV6-1 and TRBJ2-5; TRBD2 is a weak D gene call, 6 bases matching. The specimen sequenced was blood. The DNA sequence reads TGTGCCAGCAGCGCGGGGTTCAGCGGAGAGACCCAGTACTTC. It translates to CASSAGFSGETQYF.